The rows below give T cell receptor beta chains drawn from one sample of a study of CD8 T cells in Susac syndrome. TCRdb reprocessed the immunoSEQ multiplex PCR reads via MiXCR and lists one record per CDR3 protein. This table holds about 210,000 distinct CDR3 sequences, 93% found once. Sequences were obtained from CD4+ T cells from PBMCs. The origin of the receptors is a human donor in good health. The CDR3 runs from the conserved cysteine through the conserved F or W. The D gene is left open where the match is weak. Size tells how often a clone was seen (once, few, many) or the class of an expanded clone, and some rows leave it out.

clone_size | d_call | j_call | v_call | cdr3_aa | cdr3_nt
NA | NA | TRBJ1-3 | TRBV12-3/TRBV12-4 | CATQGTGNTIYF | TGTGCCACCCAGGGAACTGGAAACACCATATATTTT
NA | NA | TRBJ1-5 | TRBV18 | CASSPRPDNQPQHF | TGTGCCAGCTCACCACGGCCAGACAATCAGCCCCAGCATTTT
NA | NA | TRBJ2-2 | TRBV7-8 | CASSSVWNTGELFF | TGTGCCAGCAGCTCCGTTTGGAACACCGGGGAGCTGTTTTTT
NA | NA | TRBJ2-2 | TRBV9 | CASSVLAGELFF | TGTGCCAGCAGCGTTCTCGCCGGGGAGCTGTTTTTT
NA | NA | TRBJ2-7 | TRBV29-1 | CSVEKGSTYEQYF | TGCAGCGTTGAGAAGGGGTCTACCTACGAGCAGTACTTC
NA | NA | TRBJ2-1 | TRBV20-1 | CSASQPSSYNEQFF | TGCAGTGCATCGCAGCCCAGCTCCTACAATGAGCAGTTCTTC
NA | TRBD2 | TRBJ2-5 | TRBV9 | CASSVLGTSEETQYF | TGTGCCAGCAGCGTCCTCGGGACTAGCGAAGAGACCCAGTACTTC
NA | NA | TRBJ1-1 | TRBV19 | CASETGWATEAFF | TGTGCCAGTGAGACAGGTTGGGCCACTGAAGCTTTCTTT
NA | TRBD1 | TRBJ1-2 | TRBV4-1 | CASSQRGRGQGYTF | TGCGCCAGCAGCCAAAGGGGGAGGGGGCAAGGCTACACCTTC
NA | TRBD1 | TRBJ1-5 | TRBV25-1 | CASSRGQDQPQHF | TGTGCCAGCAGCAGGGGGCAAGATCAGCCCCAGCATTTT
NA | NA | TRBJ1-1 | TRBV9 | CASSEGVMSEAFF | TGTGCCAGCAGCGAAGGGGTCATGTCTGAAGCTTTCTTT
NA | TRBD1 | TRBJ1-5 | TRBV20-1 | CSARPEDRGPDQPQHF | TGCAGTGCTAGACCTGAGGACAGGGGGCCGGATCAGCCCCAGCATTTT
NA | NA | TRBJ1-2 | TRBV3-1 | CASSQEQGATF | TGTGCCAGCAGCCAAGAGCAGGGTGCCACCTTC
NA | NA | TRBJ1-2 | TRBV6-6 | CASSRGTNYGYTF | TGTGCCAGCAGTCGCGGGACTAACTATGGCTACACCTTC
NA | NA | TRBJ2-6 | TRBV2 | CASSEGRGVLTF | TGTGCCAGCAGTGAAGGACGCGGCGTCCTGACTTTC
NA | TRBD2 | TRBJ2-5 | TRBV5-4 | CASSSLISGGQQTQYF | TGTGCCAGCAGCTCGTTAATTAGCGGGGGGCAACAGACCCAGTACTTC
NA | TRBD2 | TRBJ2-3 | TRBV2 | CASSELAGGRNTQYF | TGTGCCAGCAGTGAACTAGCGGGGGGGCGAAATACGCAGTATTTT
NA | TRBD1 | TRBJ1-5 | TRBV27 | CASRDMTGASNQPQHF | TGTGCCAGCAGAGATATGACAGGGGCTAGCAATCAGCCCCAGCATTTT
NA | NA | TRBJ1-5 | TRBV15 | CATSRALFGRQSNQPQHF | TGTGCCACCAGCAGAGCTTTATTCGGTCGGCAGAGCAATCAGCCCCAGCATTTT
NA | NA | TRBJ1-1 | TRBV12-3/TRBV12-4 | CASSFQGKTTEAFF | TGTGCCAGCAGTTTTCAGGGTAAGACAACTGAAGCTTTCTTT
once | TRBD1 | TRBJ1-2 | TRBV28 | CASYSGVRGTATF | TGTGCCAGCTACTCAGGCGTTCGTGGGACAGCTACCTTC
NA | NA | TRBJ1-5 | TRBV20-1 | CSASAPGIYQPQHF | TGCAGTGCTAGCGCTCCGGGGATTTATCAGCCCCAGCATTTT
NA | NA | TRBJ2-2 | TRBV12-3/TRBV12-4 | CASTRPRSGYTGELFF | TGTGCCAGCACCCGTCCCCGAAGCGGGTACACCGGGGAGCTGTTTTTT
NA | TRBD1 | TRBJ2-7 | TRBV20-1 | CSARSGQGNEQYF | TGCAGTGCTAGGAGCGGACAGGGTAACGAGCAGTACTTC
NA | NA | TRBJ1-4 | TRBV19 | CASTPGQEKLFF | TGTGCCAGTACTCCCGGACAGGAAAAACTGTTTTTT